The sequence of this TCR beta chain was determined in a study of radiation and T cells in renal cell carcinoma. Study-wide points: Without pretreatment biopsies, baseline tumor clonotype presence was undetermined. In blood, top tumor clones expanded by 2 weeks, shrinking by 4.

Remarks on this clone: Its antigen is undetermined.

The assay was immunoSEQ multiplex PCR, and TCRdb's table has in-frame clones only and misses some. The sample consists of 130,000 or so clones, around 78% of them appearing once. Sample time point: baseline pretreatment blood. The treatment is: 15 Gy SBRT to primary tumor, nephrectomy 4 weeks later. Serial blood draws occurred at baseline and 2 and 4 weeks post-SBRT. The specimen comprised blood, sampled from a patient whose treatment included radiotherapy and nephrectomy. The TCR comes from a woman in her 50s with renal cell carcinoma.

Here the CDR3 reads CASSSGQSPLHF. The CDR3 DNA is TGTGCCAGCAGCTCAGGGCAATCACCCCTCCACTTT. This chain uses TRBV7-9 with TRBJ1-6; D perhaps matches TRBD1 (5 bases). Trimming left V 4 bases short and J 10 bases short, with 8 bases between. CDR1 is SEHNR, CDR2 FQNEAQ, per germline (reference sequence). The CDR3 has 12 amino acids.